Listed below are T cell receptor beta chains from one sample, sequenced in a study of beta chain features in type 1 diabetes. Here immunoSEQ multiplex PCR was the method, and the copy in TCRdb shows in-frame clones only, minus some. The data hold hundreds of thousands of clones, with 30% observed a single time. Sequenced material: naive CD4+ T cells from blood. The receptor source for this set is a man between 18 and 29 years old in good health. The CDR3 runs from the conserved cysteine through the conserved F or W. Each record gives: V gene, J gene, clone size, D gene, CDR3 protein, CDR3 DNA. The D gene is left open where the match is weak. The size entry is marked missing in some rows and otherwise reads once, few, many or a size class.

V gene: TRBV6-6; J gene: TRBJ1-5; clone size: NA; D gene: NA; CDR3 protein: CASSLEAAQHF; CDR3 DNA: TGTGCCAGCAGTCTCGAGGCCGCCCAGCATTTT
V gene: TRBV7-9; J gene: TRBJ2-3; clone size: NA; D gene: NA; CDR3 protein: CASSLDPGWVGDTQYF; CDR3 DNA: TGTGCCAGCAGCTTAGACCCAGGATGGGTCGGGGATACGCAGTATTTT
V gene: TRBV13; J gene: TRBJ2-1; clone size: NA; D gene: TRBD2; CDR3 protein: CASSLGETSGTLGEFF; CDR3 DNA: TGTGCCAGCAGCTTAGGTGAGACTAGCGGGACGCTGGGGGAGTTCTTC
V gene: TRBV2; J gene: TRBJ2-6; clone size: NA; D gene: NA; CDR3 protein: CASSEILRPDSGANVLTF; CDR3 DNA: TGTGCCAGCAGTGAAATTCTCCGGCCAGACTCTGGGGCCAACGTCCTGACTTTC
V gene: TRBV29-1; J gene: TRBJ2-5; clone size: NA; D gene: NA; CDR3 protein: CSGRPPQETQYF; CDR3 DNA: TGCAGCGGACGTCCCCCCCAAGAGACCCAGTACTTC
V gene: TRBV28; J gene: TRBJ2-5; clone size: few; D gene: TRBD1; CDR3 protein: CASSRPGQGAETQYF; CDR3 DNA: TGTGCCAGCAGTAGACCGGGACAGGGGGCGGAGACCCAGTACTTC
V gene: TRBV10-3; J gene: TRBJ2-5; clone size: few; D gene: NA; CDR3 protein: CAIKGEETQYF; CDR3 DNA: TGTGCCATCAAGGGGGAGGAGACCCAGTACTTC
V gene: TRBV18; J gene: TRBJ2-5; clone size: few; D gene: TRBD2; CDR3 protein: CASSPPGLAGGQETQYF; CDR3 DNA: TGTGCCAGCTCACCACCGGGACTAGCGGGAGGACAAGAGACCCAGTACTTC
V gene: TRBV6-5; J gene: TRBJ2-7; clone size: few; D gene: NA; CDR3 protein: CASGKERSYEQYF; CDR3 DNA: TGTGCCAGCGGCAAGGAGCGATCCTACGAGCAGTACTTC
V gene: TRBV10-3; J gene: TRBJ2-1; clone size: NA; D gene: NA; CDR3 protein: CAISESLGDEQFF; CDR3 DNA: TGTGCCATCAGTGAGTCTCTGGGCGATGAGCAGTTCTTC